A single sample gave rise to the 26 T cell receptor beta chains below, sequenced in a study of blood T cell repertoires in COVID-19. The method was immunoSEQ multiplex PCR; TCRdb's version includes in-frame clones alone and lacks a portion of them. The sample contains 170,000 or so clones, around 83% of which appear only once. Sequencing was done on a sample of PBMCs or T cells enriched from blood (not recorded which). The origin of the receptors is a man aged 40-49 years who had recovered from COVID-19.

This chain uses TRBV7-2 with TRBJ1-6; 7 bases map to TRBD1. This CDR3 region has 15 residues. After removal of 7 bases from V and 1 base from J, the junction contained 4 bases not matched to a gene. CDR1 SGHTA and CDR2 FQGNSA come from the germline V gene. The CDR3 sequence is CASTPGGSYNSPLHF. The DNA of the CDR3 is TGTGCCAGCACCCCAGGGGGGTCCTATAATTCACCCCTCCACTTT.

The chain employs TRBV19 and TRBJ1-3; D is undetermined. The germline V gene has CDR1 LNHDA and CDR2 SQIVND (reference sequence). The CDR3 contains 15 residues. V was shortened by 8 bases and J by 2 bases, with 16 bases between the two germline ends. CDR3 residues: CASRYQVLTGNTIYF. The CDR3 coding sequence is TGTGCCAGTCGTTATCAGGTGCTTACTGGAAACACCATATATTTT.

The chain carries TRBV24-1 and TRBJ2-5; D possibly corresponds to TRBD1 (6 bases). Germline lookup yields CDR1 KGHDR and CDR2 SFDVKD. CDR3 length: 16 amino acids. The V gene lost 3 bases and the J gene lost 2 bases, with 15 bases spanning the gap. The CDR3 here is CATSDPSQGGQETQYF. For the CDR3, the DNA is TGTGCCACCAGTGATCCGTCACAGGGTGGGCAAGAGACCCAGTACTTC.

The chain employs TRBV4-1 and TRBJ1-6; possibly TRBD1 for D (6 bases). The germline CDR1 and CDR2 sequences are MGHRA and YSYEKL. V was shortened by 3 bases and J by 1 base, with 7 bases between the two germline ends. The CDR3 sequence is 15 residues long. CDR3 nucleotide sequence: TGCGCCAGCAGCCACAGGGGTTCCTATAATTCACCCCTCCACTTT. Its translation: CASSHRGSYNSPLHF.

The chain links TRBV15 to TRBJ1-3; 10 bases map to TRBD1. After removal of 5 bases from V and 2 bases from J, the junction contained 0 bases not matched to a gene. The germline gives CDR1 LNHNV, CDR2 YYDKDF (reference sequence). The CDR3 has 14 amino acids. The chain's CDR3 is CATSDRGPGNTIYF. CDR3 in DNA: TGTGCCACCAGCGACAGGGGGCCTGGAAACACCATATATTTT.

A remark on this clone: Additional DNA sequences in this sample encode the identical CDR3. The chain is built from TRBV5-1 and TRBJ2-7, with 9 bases that match TRBD2. CDR3 size: 14 residues. The germline CDR1 and CDR2 sequences are SGHRS and YFSETQ. J gave up 4 bases and V 0 bases, and 2 bases lay outside the gene matches. The CDR3 coding sequence is TGCGCCAGCAGCTTGGGAACTAGCGGGTACGAGCAGTACTTC. Translated: CASSLGTSGYEQYF. Full variable domain (outside the CDR3, taken from reference TRBV5-1 and TRBJ2-7): KAGVTQTPRYLIKTRGQQVTLSCSPISGHRSVSWYQQTPGQGLQFLFEYFSETQRNKGNFPGRFSGRQFSNSRSEMNVSTLELGDSALYLCASSLGTSGYEQYFGPGTRLTVT.

The rearrangement uses TRBV6-5 and TRBJ2-2; TRBD1 aligns across 10 bases. V trimming: 7 bases; J trimming: 2 bases; junction bases outside the gene matches: 4. In germline, CDR1 is MNHEY, CDR2 SVGAGI. This CDR3 comprises 15 residues. The CDR3 DNA follows: TGTGCCAGCATTGGACAGGGGGGAAACACCGGGGAGCTGTTTTTT. Its protein product is CASIGQGGNTGELFF.

The gene calls are TRBV6-5 and TRBJ1-5, with D tentatively TRBD1 (6 bases). The CDR3 totals 13 residues. The germline gives CDR1 MNHEY, CDR2 SVGAGI. V lost 7 bases to trimming and J lost 8 bases, with 15 bases between them. The CDR3 sequence: CASKKTGREPQHF. CDR3 in DNA: TGTGCCAGCAAAAAAACAGGGCGGGAGCCCCAGCATTTT.

The chain uses TRBV3-1 (or the pseudogene TRBV3-2) and TRBJ1-2; D is ambiguous. V lost 1 base and J lost 2, with 8 bases in between. CDR1 is LGHDT, CDR2 YNNKEL, per germline (reference sequence). The CDR3 extends over 14 amino acids. The CDR3 region is CASSQVEANYGYTF. The CDR3 nucleotides read TGTGCCAGCAGCCAAGTCGAAGCCAACTATGGCTACACCTTC.

CDR3 residues: CASRPGQGHGEKLFF. The CDR3 nucleotides read TGTGCCAGCAGACCCGGACAGGGTCATGGTGAAAAACTGTTTTTT. The gene calls are TRBV6-5 and TRBJ1-4; 8 positions agree with TRBD1. CDR1 and CDR2 from the germline V gene are MNHEY and SVGAGI. The CDR3 is made up of 15 amino acids. J lost 7 bases, V lost 6 bases, and 10 bases had no gene match.

The V call is TRBV9, the J call TRBJ1-3, with TRBD1 identical over 10 bases. The V gene's germline CDR1 is SGDLS and CDR2 YYNGEE. V gave up 0 bases and J gave up 6 bases; unmatched junction bases: 6. The CDR3 is made up of 16 amino acids. CDR3 nucleotides: TGTGCCAGCAGCGTAGCCCTCGGACAGGGGGAAAACACCATATATTTT. Encoded protein: CASSVALGQGENTIYF.

This chain links TRBV5-1 with TRBJ2-5; the match to TRBD2 covers 10 bases. CDR1 SGHRS and CDR2 YFSETQ come from the germline V gene. V lost 3 bases and J lost 4; bases outside the gene matches: 12. The CDR3 length is 17 residues. CDR3 sequence reads: CASSWGASGSSSETQYF. In nucleotides, the CDR3 is TGCGCCAGCAGCTGGGGGGCTAGCGGGAGTTCCTCAGAGACCCAGTACTTC.

The rearrangement uses TRBV30 and TRBJ1-6; unclear D gene. The V end was cut by 3 bases, the J end by 7 bases, with 4 bases between. Germline lookup yields CDR1 GTSNPN and CDR2 SVGIG (reference sequence). This CDR3 is built from 11 residues. CDR3 nucleotide sequence: TGTGCCTGGAGCTCCAATTCACCCCTCCACTTT. This encodes CAWSSNSPLHF.

The chain recombines TRBV19 with TRBJ1-5; a weak D match, TRBD1 (5 bases). Trimming cost V 6 bases and J 1 base, with 16 bases left between them. Germline V gives CDR1 LNHDA, CDR2 SQIVND (reference sequence). The CDR3 sequence is 16 residues long. The CDR3 loop reads CASRSRDGGSNQPQHF. For the CDR3, the DNA is TGTGCCAGTAGATCCAGGGATGGTGGGAGCAATCAGCCCCAGCATTTT. Complete variable domain (other parts from reference TRBV19 and TRBJ1-5): DGGITQSPKYLFRKEGQNVTLSCEQNLNHDAMYWYRQDPGQGLRLIYYSQIVNDFQKGDIAEGYSVSREKKESFPLTVTSAQKNPTAFYLCASRSRDGGSNQPQHFGDGTRLSIL.

A single count supports this clone. The chain links TRBV4-1 to TRBJ2-2; no reliable D call. With 0 bases removed from V and 10 bases from J, the gap between germline ends came to 9 bases. The CDR3 is 13 amino acids. Germline V gives CDR1 MGHRA, CDR2 YSYEKL. CDR3: CASSQEKREELFF. For the CDR3, the DNA is TGCGCCAGCAGCCAAGAGAAACGCGAGGAGCTGTTTTTT.

The chain couples TRBV7-9 to TRBJ1-1; TRBD1 agrees at 8 bases. Germline CDR1 and CDR2: SEHNR and FQNEAQ (reference sequence). Germline trimming cut 1 base from V and 8 bases from J; bases unmatched to any gene: 3. The CDR3 is 13 residues long. Here the CDR3 DNA reads TGTGCCAGCAGCTTAGGACAGGGGAACGAAGCTTTCTTT. It specifies CASSLGQGNEAFF.

J is TRBJ2-2 and V is TRBV5-1, with D possibly TRBD1 on 5 matching bases. Germline V gene lookup returns CDR1 SGHRS and CDR2 YFSETQ. CDR3 length: 14 amino acids. Deletions cut 6 bases from V and 5 bases from J, with 14 bases between. Written as DNA, the CDR3 is TGCGCCAGCAACCCTCCTGGGGCTACCGGGGAGCTGTTTTTT. Its translation is CASNPPGATGELFF. The full variable domain, with the rest looked up from reference TRBV5-1 and TRBJ2-2, is KAGVTQTPRYLIKTRGQQVTLSCSPISGHRSVSWYQQTPGQGLQFLFEYFSETQRNKGNFPGRFSGRQFSNSRSEMNVSTLELGDSALYLCASNPPGATGELFFGEGSRLTVL.

This clone was seen only once. The rearrangement links TRBV9 to TRBJ1-2; D may be TRBD1 (6 bases). The CDR3 has 13 residues. Germline assignment: CDR1 SGDLS and CDR2 YYNGEE. V lost 4 bases to trimming and J lost 7 bases, with 14 bases between them. The CDR3 is CASSRSGEPGYTF. As DNA, the CDR3 is TGTGCCAGCAGCCGATCAGGGGAGCCTGGCTACACCTTC.

This chain's CDR3 is CASTPRQVINYGYTF. The CDR3 DNA reads as TGTGCCAGCACCCCTCGACAGGTCATTAACTATGGCTACACCTTC. The chain employs TRBV6-5 and TRBJ1-2; a weak D match, TRBD1 (6 bases). Germline assignment: CDR1 MNHEY and CDR2 SVGAGI. Trimming shortened V by 7 bases and J by 1 base, and 16 bases separated the two germline ends. The CDR3 spans 15 residues.

This rearrangement joins TRBV6-4 to TRBJ1-6; D unresolved. The CDR3 totals 14 residues. CDR1 is MRHNA, CDR2 SNTAGT, per germline. V lost 4 bases and J lost 4, with 8 bases in between. CDR3 coding DNA: TGTGCCAGCAGTGGCCCACAGTATAATTCACCCCTCCACTTT. It specifies CASSGPQYNSPLHF.

The J gene is TRBJ2-7, the V gene TRBV7-2; D is possibly TRBD1 (5 bases). CDR3 length: 15 amino acids. V gave up 1 base and J gave up 4 bases, with 14 bases separating them. Germline CDR1 SGHTA, CDR2 FQGNSA. CDR3 sequence (DNA): TGTGCCAGCAGCTTAGAGGCAGGGTCTAAATACGAGCAGTACTTC. Translating it yields CASSLEAGSKYEQYF.

J is TRBJ2-7 and V is TRBV24-1; 7 nucleotides agree with TRBD1. V lost 9 bases and J lost 3; bases outside the gene matches: 10. The CDR3 length is 14 residues. Germline V gives CDR1 KGHDR, CDR2 SFDVKD. The CDR3 nucleotides are TGTGCCACCCCCAACAGGGGCCGACACTACGAGCAGTACTTC. Encoded protein: CATPNRGRHYEQYF.

The table lists this clone with a few counts. The chain combines TRBV19 with TRBJ1-5; 10 bases are shared with TRBD1. The ends lost 8 bases at V and 3 bases at J; junction bases unmatched: 16. The CDR3 contains 18 residues. Germline CDR1 is LNHDA and CDR2 is SQIVND (reference sequence). Here the CDR3 reads CASGRRQGAIGYNQPQHF. CDR3 sequence (DNA): TGTGCCAGTGGGCGACGACAGGGGGCGATTGGGTACAATCAGCCCCAGCATTTT.

V is TRBV18 and J is TRBJ2-7, with TRBD2 identical over 11 bases. The CDR3 has 15 amino acids. Per germline, CDR1 KGHSH and CDR2 LQKENI. J was trimmed by 0 bases and V by 6 bases; bases with no gene match: 4. For the CDR3, the DNA is TGTGCCAGCTCGCCGGGACTAGCGGCCTCCTACGAGCAGTACTTC. Its translation is CASSPGLAASYEQYF.

As for this clone: The junction differs from germline at one of its ends, possibly a read error. The CDR3 region is CASSQRQNQESQYF. CDR3 DNA sequence: TGTGCCAGCAGCCAACGACAGAACCAAGAGAGCCAGTACTTC. The V and J genes are TRBV5-8 and TRBJ2-5; a possible D gene is TRBD1 (5 bases). This CDR3 has 14 residues. From germline, CDR1 is SGHTS and CDR2 YDEGEE.

The CDR3 sequence: CASSTHGGGVDYGYTF. The CDR3 DNA reads TGCGCCAGCAGCACACACGGTGGGGGCGTCGATTATGGCTACACCTTC. The chain combines TRBV5-1 with TRBJ1-2; the D gene is possibly TRBD1 (6 bases). Trimming cost V 4 bases and J 5 bases, with 21 bases left between them. Germline V lookup: CDR1 SGHRS, CDR2 YFSETQ. The CDR3 is made up of 16 amino acids.